The T cell receptor beta chain under discussion was sequenced for a study of OX40 agonist ivuxolimab in advanced cancers. The wider study: Patients received the agonistic anti-OX40 (CD134) antibody ivuxolimab. Study findings and constraints: Some of the nonresponding patients also showed low levels of normalized T-cell clonal expansion.

The CDR3 spans 13 residues. Trimming cost V 7 bases and J 4 bases, with 11 bases left between them. The V gene's germline CDR1 is SGDLS and CDR2 YYNGEE. The repertoire was sequenced with immunoSEQ multiplex PCR; TCRdb's copy has only in-frame clones and lacks some. The sample records approximately 20,000 clones, 88% being singletons. Concerning this clone itself: As yet, its antigen is unknown.

The sequence was collected from an adult with an advanced solid tumor such as melanoma, head and neck, liver or kidney cancer. The chain uses TRBV9 and TRBJ2-2, with a tentative D call TRBD2 (6 bases). Sequencing used CD4+ or CD8+ T cells sorted from blood, obtained in a trial of the OX40 agonist ivuxolimab. The chain's CDR3 is CASGGGVTGELFF. The CDR3 region has the DNA TGTGCCAGCGGGGGAGGAGTCACCGGGGAGCTGTTTTTT.